The present TCR beta chain was sequenced within a study of blood T cell repertoires in COVID-19 (TCRdb year 2020). With regard to the full study: Collaborator samples came from the United States, Italy and Spain and covered acute and convalescent phases of COVID-19. Subjects who had been exposed to COVID-19, were actively infected with it, or had recovered from it provided the deeply sampled blood TCRbeta repertoires that made up the dataset. Samples came from the ongoing ImmuneRACE study (first 160 participants) plus 1,254 subjects from 6 global collaborators. The sample metadata nearly always contained a de-identified subject ID, COVID-19 status, age in years and sex. HLA class I and class II types, where available, came from metadata supplied by the sample provider rather than from assay-based typing. A freely available public database, intended as a resource for researchers studying the immune response to SARS-CoV-2, is where the repertoires were released. The prospective study material was composed of cDNA or gDNA derived from T cells, B-cell-depleted T cells, or PBMCs.

Broad study findings and their caveats: Clinical and demographic metadata were provided uncurated, with the amount varying by source and participant.

TCRbeta CDR3 regions were amplified from genomic DNA by means of the immunoSEQ Assay, a bias-controlled multiplex PCR. In the paper's pipeline: The number of nucleated cells in each sample was estimated by amplification of reference gene primers within the assay. Sequence reads were collapsed and filtered to measure the absolute abundance of every unique TCRbeta CDR3 rearrangement. For each sample, productive Simpson clonality was calculated as the square root of Simpson's diversity index over productive rearrangements. TCRdb stores this immuneACCESS table with in-frame sequences only. Part of the clones is absent; in the studies checked, under half of the shortfall reflects unresolved V genes, and no reason is known for the rest. V, J and clone size reflect that table, while D and trimming were determined from the DNA. The sample records about 81,000 clones, under 90% of which are singletons. The top ten constitute around 14% of the sample.

Collaborating institutions collected whole blood in K2EDTA tubes following their own protocols. Collaborator samples were shipped for TCRbeta analysis as frozen whole blood, isolated PBMCs, or DNA extracted from either sample type. The CDR3 has 14 amino acids, counting the end cysteine and phenylalanine. Solely the CDR3 DNA is kept, with 42 bases framed from the first base. For CDR1 and CDR2, the germline V gene lists SNHLY and FYNNEI. V is cut by 10 bases and J by 6 bases, and the space between the germline ends is 18 bases. Points on this clone: Its antigen is currently not known. Base qualities are not recorded, but no much larger clone differs from it by a single base.

The material sequenced was peripheral blood. This clonotype originated in a human donor in a cohort sampled during active COVID-19. Recombination linked TRBV2 to TRBJ1-4, with the D gene not clear enough to name. The CDR3 region reads CATATHRWDEKLFF. The sequence in DNA is TGTGCCACCGCGACGCACAGATGGGATGAAAAACTGTTTTTT.